This TCR beta chain was sequenced for a study of shared clonotypes between healthy human individuals. The germline CDR1 and CDR2 sequences are MDHEN and SYDVKM. Trimming took 4 bases from V and 5 from J, leaving 18 bases between them. The CDR3 covers 15 residues. Study findings and constraints: Donor clonotype sharing was expected to depend on sequencing depth. Blood alone was sampled, and tissue repertoires likely differ.

Researchers divided each subset's genomic DNA evenly across several immunoSEQ plates. Sorted-subset replicate PCR reactions were performed with about 200 ng DNA, corresponding to 30,000 or so T cell genomes. Sequencing used immunoSEQ multiplex PCR; TCRdb keeps in-frame clones, though not all of them. The table includes about 2.1 million clones, 93% detected once. Naive-designated CD8 cells lacked CD45RO, were positively enriched for CCR7, and omitted terminally differentiated effector memory CD45RA+ cells. Turning to this clone: What it recognizes is unknown.

The rearrangement uses TRBV28 and TRBJ2-7, with D unresolved. Sequencing was done on a sample of naive CD8+ T cells from PBMCs. This clonotype was obtained from a man between 18 and 29 years old in good health. Some clones in this sample may be carry-over from other donors' samples. The CDR3 loop reads CASSSLLVGEDEQYF. The CDR3 DNA follows: TGTGCCAGCAGTTCCCTTCTGGTGGGTGAGGACGAGCAGTACTTC.